The clone carrying this T cell receptor beta chain was picked up many times. Its cognate antigen is unknown. This sample is drawn from a study of T cells in Graves' hyperthyroidism and ophthalmopathy. General study points: Through a model of 13 V-J features, ophthalmopathy was separated from stable hyperthyroidism.

The TCR beta CDR3 regions underwent amplification using RNA transcripts as the source. Initially, a first-round RT-PCR of the TCR CDR3 employed the HTBI primer set. TCRdb passed the multiplex PCR reads through MiXCR, listing each CDR3 protein once. The sample contains approximately 510,000 distinct CDR3 sequences, 46% of which appear only once. The V end was cut by 2 bases, the J end by 2 bases, with 9 bases between. Per germline, CDR1 SGHTA and CDR2 FQGNSA. The CDR3 extends over 14 amino acids. Sequencing was carried out using peripheral blood or thyroid tissue (not recorded which). The receptor was derived from an adult woman with Graves' disease, either hyperthyroidism or ophthalmopathy (not recorded which). The chain employs TRBV7-2 and TRBJ2-5, with D uncertain. CDR3 sequence: CASSLRLRQETQYF. DNA for the CDR3: TGTGCCAGCAGCTTAAGGTTGCGGCAAGAGACCCAGTACTTC.